This T cell receptor (beta chain) was sequenced during a study of blood T cell repertoires in COVID-19. Across the study: Sites across the United States, Italy and Spain contributed samples from acute and convalescent COVID-19. PBMCs, B-cell-depleted T cells, or T cells were the source of the cDNA or gDNA that made up the material.

In germline, CDR1 is LNHDA, CDR2 SQIVND (reference sequence). This CDR3 is built from 16 residues. Trimming at V came to 4 bases and at J to 11 bases, leaving 16 bases not matched to a gene. Clones were read by immunoSEQ multiplex PCR, and TCRdb kept only the in-frame ones, dropping some. Counted here are 200,000 or so clones, about 79% occurring once; the ten biggest clones make up around 2.4%. This clone showed up just once. The rearrangement links TRBV19 to TRBJ1-1; 10 nucleotides line up with TRBD1. The receptor was derived from a man between 35 and 55 years old who had recovered from COVID-19. Sequencing was performed on peripheral blood. CDR3 in amino acids: CASSKTGGEGGTGAFF. In DNA, the CDR3 is TGTGCCAGTAGTAAGACAGGGGGCGAAGGCGGGACGGGGGCTTTCTTT. Combining the CDR3 with reference TRBV19 and TRBJ1-1 gives the whole variable domain DGGITQSPKYLFRKEGQNVTLSCEQNLNHDAMYWYRQDPGQGLRLIYYSQIVNDFQKGDIAEGYSVSREKKESFPLTVTSAQKNPTAFYLCASSKTGGEGGTGAFFGQGTRLTVV.